The T cell receptor (beta chain) under discussion was sequenced for a study of radiation and T cells in renal cell carcinoma. This CDR3 region has 17 residues. Trimming cost V 2 bases and J 0 bases, with 20 bases left between them. The germline CDR1 and CDR2 sequences are GTSNPN and SVGIG (reference sequence). Profiling relied on immunoSEQ multiplex PCR, and the TCRdb table lists in-frame clones only, not all of them. The table lists 95,000 or so clones, 86% of them singletons. Documented time point: baseline pretreatment blood. Treatment in this sample: 15 Gy SBRT to primary tumor, nephrectomy 4 weeks later.

The clonotype comes from a man aged 50-60 years with renal cell carcinoma. This chain connects TRBV30 to TRBJ2-7; the D gene is possibly TRBD2 (6 bases). Sequenced here: blood, sampled from a patient whose treatment included radiotherapy and nephrectomy. CDR3 coding DNA: TGTGCCTGGAGTCTCTACTGGGAGGTTTCAAACTCCTACGAGCAGTACTTC. As protein: CAWSLYWEVSNSYEQYF.